This section outlines one T cell receptor beta chain sequence together with its context. Its cognate antigen is unknown. A CD45RA+ naive subset and a CD45RA-negative memory subset were split from CD4+ cells. Germline V gene sequence: CDR1 MNHEY, CDR2 SMNVEV (reference sequence). The J segment lost 6 bases and the V segment lost 4 bases, leaving 13 bases of the junction unmatched. The CDR3 totals 16 residues. Splitting of each subset's genomic DNA was done evenly across several immunoSEQ plates. Assay: immunoSEQ multiplex PCR; the TCRdb copy retains only in-frame clones and omits some. Of 2 million to 2.5 million clones listed, 85% to 95% were seen once; the top ten hold under 0.45%. These data come from a study of shared clonotypes between healthy human individuals. General study results and limits: Non-shared clonotypes showed lower generation probabilities than clonotypes common to all four donors.

Sequencing used naive CD4+ T cells from PBMCs. Subset described: CD45RA+ positively selected. The genes are TRBV27 and TRBJ2-7; 9 bases agree with TRBD2. The receptor's source is a man between 18 and 29 years old in good health. Some clones in this sample may be carry-over from other donors' samples. The CDR3 region has the DNA TGTGCCAGCAGTTCCGCCGGGCTAGCGGGATCTCGCGAGCAGTACTTC. Translation: CASSSAGLAGSREQYF.